The 30 T cell receptor beta chains below all came from one sample that was sequenced in a study of post-analysis software for immune sequencing data. Study findings and constraints: Higher frequency in patients than in controls was seen for roughly five TRBV segments, with TRBV5-6, TRBV5-1 and TRBV20-1 among them.

These receptors' targets are unknown. Unique molecular identifiers had been added to the TCR beta cDNA libraries. Each CDR3 protein gets one entry after TCRdb re-called the PCR reads with MiXCR. The sample includes about 540,000 distinct CDR3 sequences, 34% of them seen just once. Input material: blood. These TCRs come from a girl aged 2-17 years with multiple sclerosis.

This clonotype has a handful of counts. V is TRBV2 and J is TRBJ2-3; possible D gene TRBD1, 6 bases. Germline lookup yields CDR1 SNHLY and CDR2 FYNNEI. Trimming stripped 5 bases from V and 3 bases from J, with 15 bases between. There are 15 residues in the CDR3. The CDR3 loop reads CASSLDRVETDTQYF. In DNA form, the CDR3 reads TGTGCCAGCAGTCTGGACAGAGTCGAGACAGATACGCAGTATTTT.

The rearrangement joins TRBV10-3 to TRBJ2-3; D remains unclear. Between the trimmed V and J ends, which lost 3 bases and 0 bases, there was a span of 10 bases. The CDR3 is 15 amino acids. Germline loops: CDR1 ENHRY, CDR2 SYGVKD. The CDR3 coding sequence is TGTGCCATCAGTGATTCGCCCTCTAGCACAGATACGCAGTATTTT. Translation: CAISDSPSSTDTQYF.

This clonotype occurred a few times. In nucleotides, the CDR3 is TGTGCCAGCAGTTTATACAGGGACGGAGGGGATACGCAGTATTTT. This codes for CASSLYRDGGDTQYF. This chain joins TRBV27 and TRBJ2-3; tentatively, D is TRBD1 or TRBD2 (6 bases each). Per germline, CDR1 MNHEY and CDR2 SMNVEV (reference sequence). Trimming took off 1 base at V and 6 bases at J, with 14 bases between the two ends. This CDR3 comprises 15 residues.

This rearrangement joins TRBV29-1 to TRBJ2-7; a possible D gene is TRBD2 (6 bases). Germline assignment: CDR1 SQVTM and CDR2 ANQGSEA. The CDR3 has 13 residues. The V gene lost 7 bases and the J gene lost 1 base, with 14 bases spanning the gap. CDR3 coding DNA: TGCAGCGGTGCATCTGGGACTTCCTACGAGCAGTACTTC. Translating it yields CSGASGTSYEQYF.

This clonotype turned up a few times. The chain is built from TRBV6-6 and TRBJ1-2; no clear D gene. The V gene lost 2 bases and the J gene lost 0 bases, with 1 base spanning the gap. Per germline, CDR1 MNHNY and CDR2 SVGAGI (reference sequence). This CDR3 region has 12 residues. The CDR3 reads CASSYTNYGYTF. The CDR3 bases are TGTGCCAGCAGTTACACTAACTATGGCTACACCTTC.

The chain combines TRBV3-1 with TRBJ2-1, with 8 bases fitting TRBD2. The CDR3 covers 21 residues. Losses at the gene ends were 1 base for V and 0 bases for J; bases not matched to a gene: 17. In germline, CDR1 is LGHDT, CDR2 YNNKEL (reference sequence). The CDR3 DNA is TGTGCCAGCAGCCAAGGTGGTCGTGGTAGCGGGGTAAAGAGCTCCTACAATGAGCAGTTCTTC. Its protein product is CASSQGGRGSGVKSSYNEQFF.

This clonotype was counted between two and nine times. The chain uses TRBV20-1 and TRBJ2-5; weak D call: TRBD2 (6 bases). CDR3 size: 12 residues. The germline V gene has CDR1 DFQATT and CDR2 SNEGSKA (reference sequence). The V end lost 5 bases, the J end lost 5 bases, and 12 bases lay between the germline ends. The CDR3, as DNA: TGCAGTGCTGGGGACTTCCTCGAGACCCAGTACTTC. Translated: CSAGDFLETQYF.

The chain uses TRBV6-5 and TRBJ2-5; no definite D call. TRBJ2-7 explains the end of the DNA better; the J call may be wrong. This CDR3 contains 13 residues. CDR1 is MNHEY and CDR2 is SVGAGI in the germline V gene. The CDR3 DNA reads as TGTGCCAGCAGTTACCGACTGGCCTCCGAGCAGTACTTC. Translated, it gives CASSYRLASEQYF.

V is TRBV5-5 and J is TRBJ2-2; either TRBD1 or TRBD2 may fit D (5 bases each). CDR3 length: 14 amino acids. With 4 bases removed from V and 3 bases from J, the gap between germline ends came to 10 bases. Germline CDR1 SGHKS, CDR2 YYEKEE (reference sequence). The CDR3 region is CASSAGAYTGELFF. The CDR3 DNA reads as TGTGCCAGCAGCGCCGGGGCCTACACCGGGGAGCTGTTTTTT.

This clonotype appeared a few times. The gene calls are TRBV6-5 and TRBJ2-2; 8 nucleotides match TRBD2. Germline-derived CDR1 and CDR2 are MNHEY and SVGAGI. Trimming took 6 bases from V and 5 from J; bases not matched to a gene: 5. This CDR3 region has 14 residues. The CDR3 loop reads CASSSGGRTGELFF. As DNA, the CDR3 is TGTGCCAGCAGCTCGGGGGGGCGTACCGGGGAGCTGTTTTTT.

This clonotype has only a few counts. The chain joins TRBV20-1 to TRBJ2-5; D ambiguous. V was clipped by 1 base and J by 5 bases, with 11 bases between them. The CDR3 has 13 residues. Germline CDR1 reads DFQATT; CDR2 reads SNEGSKA (reference sequence). DNA for the CDR3: TGCAGTGCTAGAGTTTATGGCGTGGAGACCCAGTACTTC. It encodes CSARVYGVETQYF.

Note on this clonotype: Germline and junction disagree at one end, which may indicate a read error. V gene TRBV4-1 combines with J gene TRBJ2-5; TRBD1 aligns across 8 bases. Germline CDR1 MGHRA, CDR2 YSYEKL. CDR3 size: 14 residues. In DNA form, the CDR3 reads TGCGCCAGCAGCCGGGGGCAGGGGGCTGAGACCCGGTACTTC. Translated, it gives CASSRGQGAETRYF.

The CDR3 nucleotides are TGTGCCAGCAGCCGTTTTGAGACCCAGTACTTC. Protein sequence: CASSRFETQYF. The gene calls are TRBV14 and TRBJ2-7; D gene uncertain. TRBJ2-5 matches the DNA end more closely, so the J call is doubtful. CDR3 length equals 11 residues. From germline, CDR1 is SGHDN and CDR2 FVKESK.

This clonotype has just a few counts. This chain connects TRBV4-1 to TRBJ1-2; the D is unclear. The CDR3 contains 13 residues. Germline CDR1 is MGHRA and CDR2 is YSYEKL. V lost 0 bases and J lost 7, with 9 bases in between. CDR3 sequence reads: CASSQENNRGYTF. For the CDR3, the DNA is TGCGCCAGCAGCCAAGAAAACAATCGTGGCTACACCTTC.

This chain uses TRBV25-1 with TRBJ2-5; D gene unclear. Germline V gene data show CDR1 as MGHDK and CDR2 as SYGVNS. The V and J ends lost 2 bases and 0 bases respectively, with 10 bases between them. The length of the CDR3 is 15 residues. CDR3 amino acids: CASSEMSNYQETQYF. The CDR3 DNA reads as TGTGCCAGCAGTGAAATGTCTAACTACCAAGAGACCCAGTACTTC.

On this clonotype: A junction end diverges from the germline sequence, so it may reflect a read error. The V call is TRBV3-1, the J call TRBJ2-5; no definite D call. Germline V gene lookup returns CDR1 LGHDT and CDR2 YNNKEL (reference sequence). CDR3 size: 15 residues. CDR3 bases: TGTGCCGGCAGCCGCACAAGATCAGACCGGGAGACCCAGTACTTC. The encoded protein is CAGSRTRSDRETQYF.

This clonotype was found a few times. This chain connects TRBV5-1 to TRBJ2-5, with D perhaps given as TRBD1 or TRBD2 (5 bases each). V shed 0 bases and J shed 7 bases, with 13 bases lying between them. This CDR3 has 14 amino acids. Germline loops: CDR1 SGHRS, CDR2 YFSETQ. Here the CDR3 reads CASSLAGARGTQYF. The CDR3, as DNA: TGCGCCAGCAGCTTGGCCGGGGCTCGGGGGACCCAGTACTTC.

The chain is built from TRBV5-1 and TRBJ1-1; tentative D call: TRBD1 (5 bases). The CDR3 totals 17 residues. Trimming shortened V by 1 base and J by 0 bases, and 16 bases separated the two germline ends. Germline CDR1 reads SGHRS; CDR2 reads YFSETQ. CDR3 in amino acids: CASSLLRDGRMNTEAFF. DNA for the CDR3: TGCGCCAGCAGCTTGCTGCGGGACGGGCGAATGAACACTGAAGCTTTCTTT.

The V call is TRBV20-1, the J call TRBJ2-5, with TRBD2 matching 14 bases. V trimming: 8 bases; J trimming: 5 bases; junction bases outside the gene matches: 1. Germline CDR1 DFQATT, CDR2 SNEGSKA (reference sequence). This CDR3 region has 12 residues. In DNA, the CDR3 is TGCAGTTGGACTAGCGGGGGGGAGACCCAGTACTTC. Amino acids: CSWTSGGETQYF.

The gene calls are TRBV5-1 and TRBJ2-3; 11 bases fit TRBD2. This CDR3 is 16 amino acids long. V was clipped by 0 bases and J by 2 bases; unmatched bases: 2. Per germline, CDR1 SGHRS and CDR2 YFSETQ. Here the CDR3 DNA reads TGCGCCAGCAGCTTGGTGACTAGCGGGACCACAGATACGCAGTATTTT. It is translated as CASSLVTSGTTDTQYF.

This clonotype was counted a few times. This chain links TRBV7-6 with TRBJ1-3; the D gene is possibly TRBD1 (5 bases). The CDR3 length is 16 residues. The V gene's germline CDR1 is SGHVS and CDR2 FNYEAQ. V lost 1 base and J 0 bases, leaving 10 bases between the germline ends. The CDR3 sequence: CASSLGGWPSGNTIYF. In DNA, the CDR3 is TGTGCCAGCAGCTTAGGGGGGTGGCCCTCTGGAAACACCATATATTTT.

This rearrangement joins TRBV6-5 to TRBJ1-1, with D possibly matching TRBD1 (6 bases). The CDR3 is 15 amino acids. The germline V gene has CDR1 MNHEY and CDR2 SVGAGI. Trimming shortened V by 0 bases and J by 1 base, and 9 bases separated the two germline ends. The CDR3 bases are TGTGCCAGCAGTTACTCGAGAGGGGGGAACACTGAAGCTTTCTTT. It yields the protein CASSYSRGGNTEAFF.

This clonotype has only a few counts. This chain connects TRBV5-1 to TRBJ2-3, with D perhaps matching TRBD1 (6 bases). CDR1 is SGHRS, CDR2 YFSETQ, per germline. With 1 base removed from V and 0 bases from J, the gap between germline ends came to 12 bases. The CDR3 consists of 16 residues. Here the CDR3 reads CASSLSPQGSTDTQYF. CDR3 nucleotide sequence: TGCGCCAGCAGCTTGTCCCCACAGGGCAGCACAGATACGCAGTATTTT. The full variable domain, with the rest looked up from reference TRBV5-1 and TRBJ2-3, is KAGVTQTPRYLIKTRGQQVTLSCSPISGHRSVSWYQQTPGQGLQFLFEYFSETQRNKGNFPGRFSGRQFSNSRSEMNVSTLELGDSALYLCASSLSPQGSTDTQYFGPGTRLTVL.

The chain recombines TRBV15 with TRBJ1-6, with D hard to call. CDR1 and CDR2 (germline): LNHNV, YYDKDF (reference sequence). The CDR3 consists of 13 residues. Trimming stripped 1 base from V and 7 bases from J, with 5 bases between. Here the CDR3 reads CATSRVGNSPLHF. The CDR3 nucleotides read TGTGCCACCAGCAGAGTGGGGAATTCACCCCTCCACTTT.

J is TRBJ1-5 and V is TRBV20-1; 8 bases fit TRBD1. CDR1 DFQATT and CDR2 SNEGSKA come from the germline V gene (reference sequence). The CDR3 loop spans 15 amino acids. V dropped 3 bases and J dropped 3; count of bases not matched to a gene: 7. In DNA, the CDR3 is TGCAGTGCTAGCACCCCGGACAGGGCCAATCAGCCCCAGCATTTT. Translating gives CSASTPDRANQPQHF.

This clonotype was picked up a small number of times. This chain uses TRBV27 with TRBJ2-3; D is possibly TRBD1 or TRBD2 (6 bases each). V lost 5 bases and J lost 10, with 28 bases in between. The CDR3 is 17 amino acids. The germline CDR1 and CDR2 sequences are MNHEY and SMNVEV (reference sequence). CDR3 protein: CASSPLTTRGGLEAQYF. In nucleotides, the CDR3 is TGTGCCAGCAGTCCCCTGACGACTAGAGGGGGGTTGGAGGCGCAGTATTTT.

There are a few counts of this clonotype. V usage is TRBV9 and J usage is TRBJ2-6; D is perhaps TRBD1 or TRBD2 (7 bases each). The germline V gene encodes CDR1 SGDLS and CDR2 YYNGEE. This CDR3 has 17 amino acids. Trimming left V 1 base short and J 1 base short, with 12 bases between. In DNA form, the CDR3 reads TGTGCCAGCAGCGTAAGCGGGACAGTTTCTGGGGCCAACGTCCTGACTTTC. It encodes CASSVSGTVSGANVLTF.

This clonotype was seen at least ten times. V gene TRBV7-2 combines with J gene TRBJ2-3, with 8 bases that match TRBD2. The germline gives CDR1 SGHTA, CDR2 FQGNSA. Losses at the gene ends were 5 bases for V and 0 bases for J; bases not matched to a gene: 4. The CDR3 length is 15 residues. The DNA for the CDR3 is TGTGCCAGCAGCCAAGGCGGGGGGAGCACAGATACGCAGTATTTT. Translation gives CASSQGGGSTDTQYF.

As concerns this clonotype: With a much larger clone just one base away, this may be a read error. V is TRBV29-1 and J is TRBJ2-5; 9 bases are shared with TRBD2. The CDR3 is 14 amino acids. J was trimmed by 11 bases and V by 7 bases; bases with no gene match: 17. CDR1 is SQVTM, CDR2 ANQGSEA, per germline. The CDR3 DNA is TGCAGCGGGGGACTAGCCAGTCCGGCAGATGAGCAGTACTTC. Translating it yields CSGGLASPADEQYF. Complete variable domain (other parts from reference TRBV29-1 and TRBJ2-5): SAVISQKPSRDICQRGTSLTIQCQVDSQVTMMFWYRQQPGQSLTLIATANQGSEATYESGFVIDKFPISRPNLTFSTLTVSNMSPEDSSIYLCSGGLASPADEQYFGPGTRLLVL.

This clonotype was seen only a few times. The V gene is TRBV20-1, the J gene TRBJ2-3, with 10 bases identical to TRBD2. Per germline, CDR1 DFQATT and CDR2 SNEGSKA (reference sequence). This CDR3 region has 13 residues. V lost 5 bases to trimming and J lost 7 bases; unmatched junction nucleotides: 6. CDR3 region: CSAALAGLHTQYF. The CDR3 DNA reads as TGCAGTGCTGCACTAGCGGGGCTACATACGCAGTATTTT.